This TCR beta chain derives from a study of cytomegalovirus exposure and HLA in healthy donors. About the research overall: As an earlier analysis found, 150 million to 200 million T cells yielded about 120 million unique TCR beta sequences. General study results and limits: Donor immune exposure was known only as CMV serostatus.

Concerning this clone itself: Antigen specificity is unknown.

Per germline, CDR1 LNHDA and CDR2 SQIVND (reference sequence). The CDR3 loop spans 15 amino acids. Unmatched junction bases numbered 7, after V lost 5 bases and J lost 4 bases. Primers for the PCR totalled 60 Vbeta and 13 Jbeta. Generated by immunoSEQ multiplex PCR, the TCRdb table keeps only in-frame clones and is missing some. The sample lists some 150,000 clones; around 80% were seen once. V gene TRBV19 combines with J gene TRBJ2-5, with TRBD1 identical over 10 bases. Sequencing used PBMCs. The receptor comes from a woman in her 30s in good health and CMV-seropositive. CDR3 in DNA: TGTGCCAGTAGTTTGGGACAGGGGAAGGGAGAGACCCAGTACTTC. Translation: CASSLGQGKGETQYF.